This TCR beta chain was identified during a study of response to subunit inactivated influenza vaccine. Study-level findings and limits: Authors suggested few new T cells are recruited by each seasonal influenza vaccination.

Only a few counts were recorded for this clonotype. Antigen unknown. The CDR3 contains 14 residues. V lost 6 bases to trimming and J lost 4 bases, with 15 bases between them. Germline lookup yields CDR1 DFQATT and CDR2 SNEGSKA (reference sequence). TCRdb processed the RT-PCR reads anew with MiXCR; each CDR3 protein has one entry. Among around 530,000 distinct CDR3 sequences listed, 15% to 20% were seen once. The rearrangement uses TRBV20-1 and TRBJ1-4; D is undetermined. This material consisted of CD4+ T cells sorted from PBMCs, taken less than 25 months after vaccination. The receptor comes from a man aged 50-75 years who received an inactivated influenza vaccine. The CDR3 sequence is CSAYKKEGNEKLFF. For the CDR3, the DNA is TGCAGTGCATATAAAAAGGAGGGTAATGAAAAACTGTTTTTT.